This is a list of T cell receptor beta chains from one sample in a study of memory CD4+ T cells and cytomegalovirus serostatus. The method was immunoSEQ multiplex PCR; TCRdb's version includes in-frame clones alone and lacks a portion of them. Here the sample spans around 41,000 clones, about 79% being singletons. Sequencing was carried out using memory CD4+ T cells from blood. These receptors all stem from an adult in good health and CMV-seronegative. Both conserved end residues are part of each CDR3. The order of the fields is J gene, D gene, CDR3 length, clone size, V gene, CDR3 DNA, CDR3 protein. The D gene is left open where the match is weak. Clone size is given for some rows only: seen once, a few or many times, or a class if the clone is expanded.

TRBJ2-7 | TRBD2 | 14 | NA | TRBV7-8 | TGTGCCAGCAGCTTACGGGGGGGATACTACGAGCAGTACTTC | CASSLRGGYYEQYF
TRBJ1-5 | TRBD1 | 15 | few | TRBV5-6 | TGTGCCAGCAGCTTAACCACAGGGGGCAATCAGCCCCAGCATTTT | CASSLTTGGNQPQHF
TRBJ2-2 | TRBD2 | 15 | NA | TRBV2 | TGTGCCAGCAAGCGACTAGCGGGAGGCCCCGGGGAGCTGTTTTTT | CASKRLAGGPGELFF
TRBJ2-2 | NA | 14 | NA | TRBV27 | TGTGCCAGCAGTTTAAGAAGGGGAAACGGGGAGCTGTTTTTT | CASSLRRGNGELFF
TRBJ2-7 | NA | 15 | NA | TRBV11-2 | TGTGCCAGCAGCTTAGGCCCCCTCAGAGCCTACGAGCAGTACTTC | CASSLGPLRAYEQYF
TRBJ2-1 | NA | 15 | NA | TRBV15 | TGTGCCACCAGCAGAGTAGGGCTAGCGAGAGATGAGCAGTTCTTC | CATSRVGLARDEQFF
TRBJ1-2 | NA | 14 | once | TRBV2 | TGTGCCAGCAGCCGGGACACAACAAGCAATGGCTACACCTTC | CASSRDTTSNGYTF
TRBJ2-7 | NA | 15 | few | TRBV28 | TGTGCCAGCAGCCGCGCGGGGGACAGCTCCTACGAGCAGTACTTC | CASSRAGDSSYEQYF
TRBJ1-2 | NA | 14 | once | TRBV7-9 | TGTGCCAGCAGCTTAGGGTCCAACCGGTATGGCTACACCTTC | CASSLGSNRYGYTF
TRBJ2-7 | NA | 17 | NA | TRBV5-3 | TGTGCCAGAAGCAGATTTCGGACTTCCTTCAAGCTATACGAGCAGTACTTC | CARSRFRTSFKLYEQYF
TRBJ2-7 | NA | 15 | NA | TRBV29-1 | TGCAGCGTTGTCCCCCCAGGGCGACAGTCCTACGAGCAGTACTTC | CSVVPPGRQSYEQYF
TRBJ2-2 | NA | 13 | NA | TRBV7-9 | TGTGCCAGCAGGTTATTCGGAACCGGGGAGCTGTTTTTT | CASRLFGTGELFF
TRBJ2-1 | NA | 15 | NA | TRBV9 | TGTGCCAGCAGCACCCAGGGGGGAGGGTACAATGAGCAGTTCTTC | CASSTQGGGYNEQFF
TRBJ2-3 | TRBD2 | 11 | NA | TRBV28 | TGTGCCAGCAGTCTAGCCGGGACTAGTTTTTTT | CASSLAGTSFF
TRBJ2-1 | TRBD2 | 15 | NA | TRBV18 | TGTGCCAGCTCACAGAGCGGGGGACTCTACAATGAGCAGTTCTTC | CASSQSGGLYNEQFF
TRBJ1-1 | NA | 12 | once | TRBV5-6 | TGTGCCAGCAGTGGACAGAGGACTGAAGCTTTCTTT | CASSGQRTEAFF
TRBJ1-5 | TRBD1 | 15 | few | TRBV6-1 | TGTGCCAGCAGTACCGGGACAGGAATGACTCAGCCCCAGCATTTT | CASSTGTGMTQPQHF
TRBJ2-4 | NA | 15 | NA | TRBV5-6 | TGTGCCAGCAGCTTGACGGACTTGCCCAAAAACATTCAGTACTTC | CASSLTDLPKNIQYF